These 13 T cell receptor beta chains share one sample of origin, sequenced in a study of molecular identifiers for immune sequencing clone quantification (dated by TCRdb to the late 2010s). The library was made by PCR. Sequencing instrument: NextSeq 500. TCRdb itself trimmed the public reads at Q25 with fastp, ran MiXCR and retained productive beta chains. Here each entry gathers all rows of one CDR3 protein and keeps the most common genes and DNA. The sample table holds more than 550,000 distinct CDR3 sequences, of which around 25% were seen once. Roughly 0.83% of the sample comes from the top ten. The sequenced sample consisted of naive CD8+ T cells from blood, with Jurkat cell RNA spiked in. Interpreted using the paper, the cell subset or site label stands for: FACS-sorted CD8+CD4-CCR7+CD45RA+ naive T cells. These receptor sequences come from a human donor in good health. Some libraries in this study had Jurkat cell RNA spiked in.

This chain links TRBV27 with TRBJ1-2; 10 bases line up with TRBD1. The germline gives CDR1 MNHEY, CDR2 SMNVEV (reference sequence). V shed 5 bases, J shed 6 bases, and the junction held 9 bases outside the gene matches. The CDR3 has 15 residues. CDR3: CASSDRDRGFHGYTF. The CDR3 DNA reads TGTGCCAGCAGTGACCGGGACAGGGGTTTTCATGGCTACACCTTC.

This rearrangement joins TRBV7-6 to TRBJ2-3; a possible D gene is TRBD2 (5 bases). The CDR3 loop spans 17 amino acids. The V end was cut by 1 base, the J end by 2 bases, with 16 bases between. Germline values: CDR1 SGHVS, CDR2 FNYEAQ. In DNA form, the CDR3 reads TGTGCCAGCAGCTTAGAGTTGGCGGGTATCCCCACAGATACGCAGTATTTT. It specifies CASSLELAGIPTDTQYF.

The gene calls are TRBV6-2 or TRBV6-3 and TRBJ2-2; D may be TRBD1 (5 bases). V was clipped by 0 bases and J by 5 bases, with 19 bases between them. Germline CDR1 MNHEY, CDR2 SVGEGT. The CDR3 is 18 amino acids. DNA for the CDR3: TGTGCCAGCAGTTACTCGACCCCCCAGGGATTAGGGACCGGGGAGCTGTTTTTT. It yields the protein CASSYSTPQGLGTGELFF.

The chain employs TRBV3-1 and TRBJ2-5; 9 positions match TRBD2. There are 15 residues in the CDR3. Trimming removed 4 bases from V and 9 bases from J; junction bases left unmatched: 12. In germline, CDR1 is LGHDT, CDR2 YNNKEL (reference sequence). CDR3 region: CASSPLAGEQAPQYF. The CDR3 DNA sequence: TGTGCCAGCAGCCCACTAGCGGGCGAACAAGCGCCCCAGTACTTC.

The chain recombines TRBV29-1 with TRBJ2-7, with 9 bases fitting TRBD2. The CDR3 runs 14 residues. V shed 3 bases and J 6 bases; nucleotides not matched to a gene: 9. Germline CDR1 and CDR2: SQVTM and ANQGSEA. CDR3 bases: TGCAGCGTTGATGGGGGAGCGGGAGGTATCGAGCAGTACTTC. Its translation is CSVDGGAGGIEQYF.

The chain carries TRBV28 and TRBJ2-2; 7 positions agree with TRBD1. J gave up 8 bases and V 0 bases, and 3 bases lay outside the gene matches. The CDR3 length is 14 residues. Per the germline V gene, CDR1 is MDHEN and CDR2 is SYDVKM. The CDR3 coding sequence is TGTGCCAGCAGTTTATGGGGACAGTTGGGGGAGCTGTTTTTT. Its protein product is CASSLWGQLGELFF. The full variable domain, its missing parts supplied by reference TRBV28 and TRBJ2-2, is DVKVTQSSRYLVKRTGEKVFLECVQDMDHENMFWYRQDPGLGLRLIYFSYDVKMKEKGDIPEGYSVSREKKERFSLILESASTNQTSMYLCASSLWGQLGELFFGEGSRLTVL.

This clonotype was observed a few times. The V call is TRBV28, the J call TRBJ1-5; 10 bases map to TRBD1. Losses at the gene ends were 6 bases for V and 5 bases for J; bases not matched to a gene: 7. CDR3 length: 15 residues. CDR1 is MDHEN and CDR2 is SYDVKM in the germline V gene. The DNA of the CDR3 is TGTGCCAGCAGCTTACAGGGACAGGGGTATCAGCCCCAGCATTTT. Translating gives CASSLQGQGYQPQHF.

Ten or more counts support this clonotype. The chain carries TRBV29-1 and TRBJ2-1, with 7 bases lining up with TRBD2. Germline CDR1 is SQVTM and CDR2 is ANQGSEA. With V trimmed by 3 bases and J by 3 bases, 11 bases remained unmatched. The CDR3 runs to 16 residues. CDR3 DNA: TGCAGCGTTGAGGGGCGGTCGGGGGGAATCTACAATGAGCAGTTCTTC. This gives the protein CSVEGRSGGIYNEQFF.

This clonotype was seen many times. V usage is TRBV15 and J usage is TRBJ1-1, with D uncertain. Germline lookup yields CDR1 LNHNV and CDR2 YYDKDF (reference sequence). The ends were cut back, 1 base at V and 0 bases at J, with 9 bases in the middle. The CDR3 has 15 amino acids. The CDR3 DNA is TGTGCCACCAGCAGAGCGGGTTCGTTGAACACTGAAGCTTTCTTT. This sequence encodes CATSRAGSLNTEAFF.

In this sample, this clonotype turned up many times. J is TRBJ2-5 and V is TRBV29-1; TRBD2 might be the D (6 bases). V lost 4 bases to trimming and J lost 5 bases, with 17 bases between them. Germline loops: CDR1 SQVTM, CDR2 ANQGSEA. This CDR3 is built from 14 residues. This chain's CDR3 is CSVAGRHHGETQYF. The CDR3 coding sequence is TGCAGCGTTGCGGGGAGGCATCACGGGGAGACCCAGTACTTC.

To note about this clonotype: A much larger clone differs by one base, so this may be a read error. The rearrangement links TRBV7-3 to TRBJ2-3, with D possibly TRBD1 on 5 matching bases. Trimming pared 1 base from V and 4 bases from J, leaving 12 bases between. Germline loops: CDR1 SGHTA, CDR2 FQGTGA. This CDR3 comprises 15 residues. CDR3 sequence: CASSLSGALPDTQYF. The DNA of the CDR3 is TGTGCCAGCAGCTTAAGTGGGGCCCTCCCAGATACGCAGTATTTT.

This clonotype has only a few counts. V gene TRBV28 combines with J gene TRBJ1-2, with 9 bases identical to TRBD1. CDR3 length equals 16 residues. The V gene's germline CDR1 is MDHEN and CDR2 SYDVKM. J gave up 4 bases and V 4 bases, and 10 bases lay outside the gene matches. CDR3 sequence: CASSSLNRGQGYGYTF. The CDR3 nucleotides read TGTGCCAGCAGTTCCTTGAACAGGGGGCAGGGCTATGGCTACACCTTC.

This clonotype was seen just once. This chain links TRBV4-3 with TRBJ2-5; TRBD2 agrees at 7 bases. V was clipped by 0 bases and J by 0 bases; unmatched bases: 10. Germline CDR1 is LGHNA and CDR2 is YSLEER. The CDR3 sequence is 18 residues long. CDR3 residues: CASSQESSGPLYQETQYF. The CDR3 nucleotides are TGCGCCAGCAGCCAAGAGTCTAGCGGACCCTTGTACCAAGAGACCCAGTACTTC.